The clone carrying this T cell receptor beta chain is a singleton in its sample. This entry belongs to a study of blood T cell repertoires in COVID-19. Study details: Acute and convalescent COVID-19 specimens originated in the United States, Italy and Spain.

Patients at the Seattle site were enrolled during active infection and followed longitudinally. V was trimmed by 1 base and J by 4 bases, leaving 4 bases between them. The CDR3 covers 12 residues. Looked up from germline, CDR1 is LGHDT and CDR2 is YNNKEL (reference sequence). Per the original data handling: Reference gene primer amplification in the assay estimated nucleated cell counts. Some clones are missing from TCRdb's copy, which holds only in-frame ones; the method was immunoSEQ multiplex PCR. V and J calls and clone size are as listed in that table; D and trimming were resolved from the DNA. The repertoire holds about 180,000 clones, with around 86% as singletons.

The receptor was derived from a woman between 70 and 85 years old with COVID-19, enrolled during active disease. The sample was peripheral blood. The V and J genes are TRBV3-1 (or the pseudogene TRBV3-2) and TRBJ2-5, with D uncertain. The CDR3 region has the DNA TGTGCCAGCAGCCAAGTTCGAGAGACCCAGTACTTC. Translation gives CASSQVRETQYF.